This T cell receptor beta chain was sequenced during a study of blood T cell repertoires in COVID-19. Libraries were prepared by immunoSEQ multiplex PCR; TCRdb keeps only in-frame clonotypes and omits some of them. The sample consists of 140,000 to 150,000 clones, around 85% of them appearing once. CDR1 is LNHDA and CDR2 is SQIVND in the germline V gene (reference sequence). The V and J ends lost 0 bases and 6 bases respectively, with 11 bases between them. The CDR3 extends over 14 amino acids. This clonotype was sampled from an older woman with COVID-19, enrolled during active disease. The rearrangement uses TRBV19 and TRBJ1-2; tentatively, D is TRBD1 (6 bases). The sample was peripheral blood. CDR3 amino acids: CASSIDVTGDGYTF. The DNA of the CDR3 is TGTGCCAGTAGTATAGATGTGACAGGTGATGGCTACACCTTC.